This is a list of T cell receptor beta chains from one sample in a study of read filtering for tumor transcriptome and immune sequencing. TCRdb called the reads again in MiXCR, with one record for every CDR3 protein. Here the sample spans more than 70,000 distinct CDR3 sequences, 20% to 25% being singletons. The sample was a population of CD138-negative cells sorted from bone marrow. These TCRs come from a donor at least 40 years old with multiple myeloma. CDR3s leave out the opening cysteine and the closing phenylalanine or tryptophan.

V	J	CDR3
TRBV7-9	TRBJ1-1	ASSLWSTNTEAF
TRBV29-1	TRBJ2-1	SAKNSGGARNEQF
TRBV19	.	ASSRDGSSYEQF
TRBV2	TRBJ2-7	ASRTGGSYEQY
TRBV2	TRBJ2-1	ASSQTGTYNEQF
TRBV5-1	TRBJ2-6	ASSLLPLSGANVLT
TRBV5-5	TRBJ2-1	ASSLVLASNEQF
TRBV28	TRBJ1-1	ASSQTIGATNTEAF
TRBV7-9	TRBJ2-3	ASSSGLAGAWDTQY
TRBV15	TRBJ1-1	ATSRDLGSTEAF
TRBV6-2/TRBV6-3	TRBJ2-5	ASSYSDFLQETQY
TRBV2	TRBJ2-3	ASSAGTAPWTDTQY
TRBV2	TRBJ2-7	ASTRETVLYEQY
TRBV5-1	TRBJ2-5	ASSLDRETQY
TRBV5-1	TRBJ2-4	ASSSAGSQNIQY
TRBV5-1	TRBJ2-1	ASSMAGSSYNEQF
TRBV14	TRBJ1-5	ASSQDTGRNSNQPQH